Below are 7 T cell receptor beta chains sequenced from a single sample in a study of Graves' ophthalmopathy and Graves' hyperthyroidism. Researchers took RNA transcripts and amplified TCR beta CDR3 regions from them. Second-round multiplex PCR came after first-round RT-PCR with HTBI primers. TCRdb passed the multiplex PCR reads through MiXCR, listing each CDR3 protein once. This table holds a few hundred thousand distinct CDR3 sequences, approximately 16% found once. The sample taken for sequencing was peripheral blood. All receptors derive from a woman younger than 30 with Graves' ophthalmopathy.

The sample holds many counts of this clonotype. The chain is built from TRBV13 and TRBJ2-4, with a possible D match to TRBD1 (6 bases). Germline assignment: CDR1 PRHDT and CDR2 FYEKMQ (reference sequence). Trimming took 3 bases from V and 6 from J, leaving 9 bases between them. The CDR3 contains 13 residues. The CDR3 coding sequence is TGTGCCAGCAGCTTGGACAGAGGAAACATTCAGTACTTC. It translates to CASSLDRGNIQYF. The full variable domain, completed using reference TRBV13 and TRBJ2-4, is AAGVIQSPRHLIKEKRETATLKCYPIPRHDTVYWYQQGPGQDPQFLISFYEKMQSDKGSIPDRFSAQQFSDYHSELNMSSLELGDSALYFCASSLDRGNIQYFGAGTRLSVL.

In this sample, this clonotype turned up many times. The CDR3 reads CATLKGAYGYTF. The CDR3 bases are TGTGCCACCTTAAAGGGGGCCTATGGCTACACCTTC. The chain recombines TRBV12-3 or TRBV12-4 with TRBJ1-2; 7 nucleotides align to TRBD1. This CDR3 contains 12 residues. V trimming: 10 bases; J trimming: 4 bases; junction bases outside the gene matches: 6.

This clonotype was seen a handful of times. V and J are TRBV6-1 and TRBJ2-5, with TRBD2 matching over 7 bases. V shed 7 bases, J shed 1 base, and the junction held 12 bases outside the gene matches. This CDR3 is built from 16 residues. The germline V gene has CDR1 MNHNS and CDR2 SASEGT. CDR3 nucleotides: TGTGCCAGCAAACAGCGAGGCGCTAGCGGCCAAGAGACCCAGTACTTC. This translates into CASKQRGASGQETQYF.

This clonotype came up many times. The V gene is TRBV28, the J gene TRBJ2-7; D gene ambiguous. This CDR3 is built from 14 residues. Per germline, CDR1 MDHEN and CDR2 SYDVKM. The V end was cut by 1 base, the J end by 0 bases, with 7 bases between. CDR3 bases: TGTGCCAGCAGTTTATCCAGGTTCTCCTACGAGCAGTACTTC. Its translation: CASSLSRFSYEQYF.

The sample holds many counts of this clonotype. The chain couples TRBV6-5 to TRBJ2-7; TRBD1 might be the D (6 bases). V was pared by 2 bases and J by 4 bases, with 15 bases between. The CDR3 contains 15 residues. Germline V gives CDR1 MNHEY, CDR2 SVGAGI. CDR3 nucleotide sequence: TGTGCCAGCAGTTACGAGGGGGACGGAGCTTACGAGCAGTACTTC. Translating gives CASSYEGDGAYEQYF.

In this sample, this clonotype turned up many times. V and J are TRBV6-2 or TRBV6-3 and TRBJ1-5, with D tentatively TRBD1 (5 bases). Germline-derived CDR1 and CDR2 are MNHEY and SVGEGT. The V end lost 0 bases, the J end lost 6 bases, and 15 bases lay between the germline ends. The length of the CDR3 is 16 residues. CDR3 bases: TGTGCCAGCAGTTACTCGAGGGCGTCAGGGAGTCAGCCCCAGCATTTT. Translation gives CASSYSRASGSQPQHF.

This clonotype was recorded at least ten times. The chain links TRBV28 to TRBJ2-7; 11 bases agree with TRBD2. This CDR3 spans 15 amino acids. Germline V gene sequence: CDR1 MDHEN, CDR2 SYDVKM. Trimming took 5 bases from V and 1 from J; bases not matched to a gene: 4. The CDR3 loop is CASSQLAGASYEQYF. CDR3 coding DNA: TGTGCCAGCAGTCAACTAGCGGGAGCATCCTACGAGCAGTACTTC.